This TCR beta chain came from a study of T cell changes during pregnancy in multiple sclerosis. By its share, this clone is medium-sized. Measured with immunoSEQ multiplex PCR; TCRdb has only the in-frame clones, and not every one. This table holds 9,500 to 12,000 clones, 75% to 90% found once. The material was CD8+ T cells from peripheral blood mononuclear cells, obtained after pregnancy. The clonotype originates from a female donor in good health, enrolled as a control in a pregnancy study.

The DNA for the CDR3 is TGTGCCAGCAGCCAGGAACCGGGACAGGGGGGCAATGAGCAGTTCTTC. Protein product: CASSQEPGQGGNEQFF. This chain links TRBV4-2 with TRBJ2-1; the match to TRBD1 covers 11 bases. CDR1 is LGHNA, CDR2 YNFKEQ, per germline. The CDR3 loop spans 16 amino acids. The V gene end was trimmed by 3 bases and the J gene end by 6 bases; junction bases not matched to a gene: 7.